This record covers a single T cell receptor (beta chain). Its specificity is unknown. Per germline, CDR1 SGHRS and CDR2 YFSETQ. The CDR3 contains 17 residues. V lost 5 bases to trimming and J lost 7 bases, with 27 bases between them. The table came from immunoSEQ multiplex PCR; TCRdb's copy has only in-frame clones and leaves some out. This table has 140,000 to 150,000 clones, around 89% appearing once. These data are taken from a study of T cell responses to AZD1222 COVID-19 vaccine. Study-wide results and limits: Reports indicate that nearly half of spike-specific TCRs are directed at unmutated variant regions.

The J gene is TRBJ1-1, the V gene TRBV5-1; a possible D gene is TRBD1 (6 bases). The material sequenced was peripheral blood, taken on day 0 of AZD1222 vaccination. The clonotype comes from an adult in good health. CDR3 DNA sequence: TGCGCCAGCAGGCCCCACTACAGGGAGTGGGGAGTTAGTGAAGCTTTCTTT. It translates to CASRPHYREWGVSEAFF.